The 5 T cell receptor beta chains below come from one sample, sequenced in a study of blood T cell repertoires in COVID-19. Measured with immunoSEQ multiplex PCR; TCRdb has only the in-frame clones, and not every one. The data hold fewer than 90,000 clones, with 80% to 90% observed a single time. The source material was peripheral blood. Receptor source: a man older than 75 in a cohort sampled during active COVID-19.

The chain employs TRBV5-1 and TRBJ1-2; the match to TRBD1 covers 8 bases. V shed 4 bases and J 7 bases; nucleotides not matched to a gene: 9. Germline CDR1 and CDR2: SGHRS and YFSETQ. CDR3 length: 14 amino acids. The chain's CDR3 is CASSGGQVGPGYTF. CDR3 DNA: TGCGCCAGCAGCGGGGGACAGGTTGGTCCTGGCTACACCTTC.

This rearrangement joins TRBV13 to TRBJ2-1; 12 nucleotides agree with TRBD2. The germline CDR1 and CDR2 sequences are PRHDT and FYEKMQ (reference sequence). Trimming took 5 bases from V and 5 from J; bases not matched to a gene: 4. The CDR3 consists of 15 residues. In DNA, the CDR3 is TGTGCCAGCAGCGTAACTAGCGGGGGGAACAATGAGCAGTTCTTC. This translates into CASSVTSGGNNEQFF.

The V call is TRBV20-1, the J call TRBJ1-3; D remains unclear. The ends were cut back, 3 bases at V and 4 bases at J, with 4 bases in the middle. Germline-derived CDR1 and CDR2 are DFQATT and SNEGSKA (reference sequence). This CDR3 comprises 11 residues. The CDR3 region has the DNA TGCAGTGCTAGGAGAGGAAACACCATATATTTT. Protein product: CSARRGNTIYF.

The rearrangement joins TRBV18 to TRBJ1-4; 7 bases are shared with TRBD1. The germline CDR1 and CDR2 sequences are KGHSH and LQKENI. CDR3 length: 16 amino acids. Trimming at V came to 2 bases and at J to 2 bases, leaving 5 bases not matched to a gene. Here the CDR3 reads CASSPNRGTTNEKLFF. DNA for the CDR3: TGTGCCAGCTCACCAAACAGGGGAACGACTAATGAAAAACTGTTTTTT.

V usage is TRBV5-1 and J usage is TRBJ1-2; unclear D gene. CDR1 is SGHRS, CDR2 YFSETQ, per germline. This CDR3 is built from 19 residues. The V and J ends lost 5 bases and 3 bases respectively, with 29 bases between them. CDR3 coding DNA: TGCGCCAGCAGTTACGAGACCGAGACACCTCTTCCAAAGGACTATGGCTACACCTTC. Translation gives CASSYETETPLPKDYGYTF. The full variable domain, rest sourced from reference TRBV5-1 and TRBJ1-2, is KAGVTQTPRYLIKTRGQQVTLSCSPISGHRSVSWYQQTPGQGLQFLFEYFSETQRNKGNFPGRFSGRQFSNSRSEMNVSTLELGDSALYLCASSYETETPLPKDYGYTFGSGTRLTVV.